One sample yielded the 30 T cell receptor beta chains listed below, sequenced in a study of response to subunit inactivated influenza vaccine. MiXCR, applied by TCRdb to the RT-PCR reads, yields one record per CDR3 protein. The data contain hundreds of thousands of distinct CDR3 sequences, around 15% of them seen just once; the ten biggest clones take up less than 8.5%. Sequencing was performed on PBMCs from blood, taken around 14 days before vaccination. These TCRs come from a man in his fifties or sixties who received an inactivated influenza vaccine.

This clonotype was found a few times. This chain uses TRBV6-2 or TRBV6-3 with TRBJ2-7; perhaps TRBD2 as D (5 bases). The germline CDR1 and CDR2 sequences are MNHEY and SVGEGT. The CDR3 contains 13 residues. Trimming left V 10 bases short and J 0 bases short, with 13 bases between. CDR3 nucleotide sequence: TGTGCCACCGGGGTGGGATCCTCCTACGAGCAGTACTTC. Encoded protein: CATGVGSSYEQYF.

This clonotype has a handful of counts. The V gene is TRBV5-6, the J gene TRBJ2-1; 11 nucleotides match TRBD2. Trimming at V came to 4 bases and at J to 4 bases, leaving 4 bases not matched to a gene. This CDR3 has 15 residues. In germline, CDR1 is SGHDT, CDR2 YYEEEE. The DNA of the CDR3 is TGTGCCAGCAGCCTGACTAGCGGGGTTTACAATGAGCAGTTCTTC. Its translation is CASSLTSGVYNEQFF.

This clonotype was recorded a few times. This chain connects TRBV18 to TRBJ2-7; no firm D call. The CDR3 is made up of 12 amino acids. The germline CDR1 and CDR2 sequences are KGHSH and LQKENI. V lost 5 bases, J lost 5 bases, and 10 bases lay in between. The CDR3 protein is CASSGPQDEQYF. CDR3 nucleotide sequence: TGTGCCAGCTCAGGACCCCAGGACGAGCAGTACTTC.

This clonotype has only a few counts. V usage is TRBV20-1 and J usage is TRBJ1-5; D might be TRBD1 (5 bases). V was pared by 6 bases and J by 5 bases, with 17 bases between. Germline V gives CDR1 DFQATT, CDR2 SNEGSKA (reference sequence). CDR3 size: 14 residues. CDR3 nucleotides: TGCAGTGCCGGGCTGCGGGGGACCTATCAGCCCCAGCATTTT. Translated, it gives CSAGLRGTYQPQHF.

The rearrangement uses TRBV20-1 and TRBJ1-1; D is ambiguous. Germline V gene lookup returns CDR1 DFQATT and CDR2 SNEGSKA (reference sequence). Trimming stripped 3 bases from V and 8 bases from J, with 10 bases between. This CDR3 spans 11 amino acids. The CDR3, as DNA: TGCAGTGCTAGTGTCGGACTGGAAGCTTTCTTT. As protein: CSASVGLEAFF.

CDR3 loop: CASSPMGKGSNSYNEQFF. CDR3 nucleotide sequence: TGTGCCAGCAGCCCCATGGGAAAGGGGTCGAACTCCTACAATGAGCAGTTCTTC. The rearrangement joins TRBV7-3 to TRBJ2-1; maybe TRBD1 (5 bases). The germline V and J ends were trimmed by 5 bases and 0 bases, with 20 bases remaining between them. CDR3 length: 18 amino acids. The germline V gene encodes CDR1 SGHTA and CDR2 FQGTGA.

This clonotype has a single count. The rearrangement uses TRBV5-1 and TRBJ2-7; the D gene is possibly TRBD1 (5 bases). CDR1 is SGHRS and CDR2 is YFSETQ in the germline V gene. Trimming took off 0 bases at V and 4 bases at J, with 17 bases between the two ends. The CDR3 covers 16 residues. The CDR3 here is CASSLVSTGRSYEQYF. Here the CDR3 DNA reads TGCGCCAGCAGCTTGGTTAGTACAGGACGGTCGTACGAGCAGTACTTC.

This clonotype has just a few counts. The chain uses TRBV5-1 and TRBJ1-2; no reliable D call. The V end was cut by 3 bases, the J end by 8 bases, with 11 bases between. The CDR3 sequence is 12 residues long. Germline CDR1 reads SGHRS; CDR2 reads YFSETQ. CDR3 residues: CASSSNQAGYTF. CDR3 in DNA: TGCGCCAGCAGCTCGAATCAGGCCGGCTACACCTTC.

In its sample, this clonotype was seen a few times. The chain has TRBV20-1 and TRBJ2-1; 7 bases agree with TRBD2. This CDR3 has 14 residues. With 3 bases clipped from V and 0 bases from J, the junction kept 2 bases outside the gene matches. Germline CDR1 DFQATT, CDR2 SNEGSKA (reference sequence). CDR3: CSARTSSSYNEQFF. The CDR3, as DNA: TGCAGTGCTAGGACTAGCAGCTCCTACAATGAGCAGTTCTTC.

This clonotype has at least ten counts. The rearrangement joins TRBV23-1 to TRBJ2-1; D could derive from TRBD1 or TRBD2 (5 bases each). TRBV23-1 is an ORF, with its function uncertain. CDR3 length: 16 residues. Trimming cost V 8 bases and J 8 bases, with 25 bases left between them. The chain's CDR3 is CASCLAAGSLGDEQFF. Here the CDR3 DNA reads TGCGCCAGCTGTTTGGCGGCAGGGAGTTTGGGCGATGAGCAGTTCTTC.

This chain links TRBV13 with TRBJ2-7, with 9 bases fitting TRBD1. The length of the CDR3 is 12 residues. The V segment lost 5 bases and the J segment 9 bases; nucleotides outside the gene matches: 5. CDR1 is PRHDT, CDR2 FYEKMQ, per germline (reference sequence). CDR3 sequence reads: CASSKTGQGQYF. The CDR3 DNA is TGTGCCAGCAGCAAAACGGGACAGGGGCAGTACTTC.

V gene TRBV20-1 combines with J gene TRBJ2-7; a weak D match, TRBD2 (6 bases). The germline CDR1 and CDR2 sequences are DFQATT and SNEGSKA (reference sequence). The V end lost 6 bases, the J end lost 7 bases, and 22 bases lay between the germline ends. The CDR3 is 14 amino acids. The CDR3: CSAHLGGRFGEQYF. CDR3 bases: TGCAGTGCCCACTTGGGGGGTCGTTTTGGGGAGCAGTACTTC.

A few counts support this clonotype. This rearrangement joins TRBV5-1 to TRBJ2-7, with D possibly being TRBD1 (6 bases). The CDR3 has 14 amino acids. Germline V CDR1 and CDR2: SGHRS, YFSETQ. V shed 2 bases and J shed 1 base, with 10 bases lying between them. The CDR3 spells CASSFDRNSYEQYF. CDR3 sequence (DNA): TGCGCCAGCAGCTTTGACAGGAATTCCTACGAGCAGTACTTC.

Regarding this clonotype: This clone may be a read error of a much larger clone one base away. Because the CDR3's place on the DNA is in doubt, the DNA is left out and the CDR3 is given as listed by TCRdb. The J gene is TRBJ2-3, the V gene TRBV12-3 or TRBV12-4; the table's TRBD1 call for D was not verified on the DNA. Inclusive of both ends, the CDR3 amounts to 15 amino acids. This chain's CDR3 is CASTGVAGGSDTQSF.

V is TRBV4-3 and J is TRBJ1-2; D not resolved. Germline assignment: CDR1 LGHNA and CDR2 YSLEER. The CDR3 is made up of 13 amino acids. V was clipped by 1 base and J by 8 bases, with 11 bases between them. The CDR3 DNA follows: TGCGCCAGCAGCCAAGTAAGAGGAGGCGGCTACACCTTC. It translates to CASSQVRGGGYTF.

The rearrangement joins TRBV20-1 to TRBJ2-1; D is possibly TRBD1 (5 bases). The V end was cut by 6 bases, the J end by 6 bases, with 21 bases between. This CDR3 region has 15 residues. From germline, CDR1 is DFQATT and CDR2 SNEGSKA (reference sequence). CDR3: CSAEYRLSFINEQFF. Here the CDR3 DNA reads TGCAGTGCCGAGTACAGGCTGTCCTTTATCAATGAGCAGTTCTTC.

This clonotype was counted ten times or more. The rearrangement links TRBV14 to TRBJ2-1; 7 positions agree with TRBD1. V shed 3 bases and J 3 bases; nucleotides not matched to a gene: 11. The CDR3 sequence is 17 residues long. Germline V gives CDR1 SGHDN, CDR2 FVKESK. This chain's CDR3 is CASSHGRDPGGYNEQFF. CDR3 in DNA: TGTGCCAGCAGCCATGGCCGGGACCCAGGGGGCTACAATGAGCAGTTCTTC.

V and J are TRBV4-2 and TRBJ2-1; 9 nucleotides line up with TRBD1. This CDR3 is built from 15 residues. The germline gives CDR1 LGHNA, CDR2 YNFKEQ. With 4 bases clipped from V and 6 bases from J, the junction kept 7 bases outside the gene matches. In nucleotides, the CDR3 is TGTGCCAGCAGCCCGCGGGACAGGGATCTCAATGAGCAGTTCTTC. Translated, it gives CASSPRDRDLNEQFF.

The gene calls are TRBV5-1 and TRBJ2-3; TRBD1 agrees at 10 bases. V gave up 4 bases and J gave up 7 bases; unmatched junction bases: 9. The germline V gene encodes CDR1 SGHRS and CDR2 YFSETQ. CDR3 length: 15 amino acids. The CDR3 sequence: CASSAGQGIRNTQYF. As DNA, the CDR3 is TGCGCCAGCAGCGCGGGACAGGGGATAAGAAATACGCAGTATTTT.

This clonotype was recorded a few times. V usage is TRBV20-1 and J usage is TRBJ2-1; 11 bases are shared with TRBD2. Germline CDR1 is DFQATT and CDR2 is SNEGSKA (reference sequence). The CDR3 sequence is 16 residues long. The V gene end was trimmed by 6 bases and the J gene end by 4 bases; junction bases not matched to a gene: 11. CDR3 coding DNA: TGCAGTGCCGACCCCGGACTAGCGGGTATATACAATGAGCAGTTCTTC. The encoded protein is CSADPGLAGIYNEQFF.

V usage is TRBV2 and J usage is TRBJ2-5; 15 bases line up with TRBD2. Per the germline V gene, CDR1 is SNHLY and CDR2 is FYNNEI. CDR3 length equals 17 residues. V shed 4 bases, J shed 4 bases, and the junction held 7 bases outside the gene matches. The CDR3 here is CASSGLGTSGRSETQYF. The CDR3 DNA reads as TGTGCCAGCAGTGGATTGGGGACTAGCGGGAGGTCAGAGACCCAGTACTTC.

This clonotype was recorded a few times. V usage is TRBV7-2 and J usage is TRBJ1-1, with TRBD1 identical over 8 bases. The CDR3 length is 14 residues. V lost 5 bases and J lost 4; bases outside the gene matches: 6. The germline V gene encodes CDR1 SGHTA and CDR2 FQGNSA. Written as DNA, the CDR3 is TGTGCCAGCAGCATGCGACAGGGGCTCACTGAAGCTTTCTTT. Its translation: CASSMRQGLTEAFF.

This clonotype was counted many times. The chain recombines TRBV5-1 with TRBJ1-5; 12 bases align to TRBD1. The germline V gene has CDR1 SGHRS and CDR2 YFSETQ. V lost 4 bases to trimming and J lost 9 bases; unmatched junction nucleotides: 8. The CDR3 covers 15 residues. For the CDR3, the DNA is TGCGCCAGCAGCGACGGGACAGGGGGCCGGTGGCCCCAGCATTTT. It is translated as CASSDGTGGRWPQHF.

This clonotype was observed a few times. CDR3 DNA: TGCGCCAGCAGCAGAGGGAGCGGGAGCTCCTACAATGAGCAGTTCTTC. This encodes CASSRGSGSSYNEQFF. The chain is built from TRBV5-1 and TRBJ2-1; 8 bases fit TRBD2. Germline CDR1 is SGHRS and CDR2 is YFSETQ. Trimming cost V 4 bases and J 0 bases; bases outside gene matches: 6. The CDR3 loop spans 16 amino acids. Together with reference TRBV5-1 and TRBJ2-1, the CDR3 gives the full variable domain: KAGVTQTPRYLIKTRGQQVTLSCSPISGHRSVSWYQQTPGQGLQFLFEYFSETQRNKGNFPGRFSGRQFSNSRSEMNVSTLELGDSALYLCASSRGSGSSYNEQFFGPGTRLTVL.

This clonotype has ten or more counts. The chain uses TRBV29-1 and TRBJ2-1, with D uncertain. Germline V lookup: CDR1 SQVTM, CDR2 ANQGSEA. Trimming removed 4 bases at V and 5 bases at J, with 12 bases between. There are 13 residues in the CDR3. CDR3 bases: TGCAGCGTTGTCGCCAGGAAAAACAATGAGCAGTTCTTC. Protein product: CSVVARKNNEQFF.

This clonotype was observed a handful of times. The rearrangement uses TRBV7-8 and TRBJ2-5; 7 bases fit TRBD1. Germline CDR1 is SGHVS and CDR2 is FQNEAQ. The CDR3 extends over 15 amino acids. The J segment lost 5 bases and the V segment lost 4 bases, leaving 10 bases of the junction unmatched. The CDR3 loop reads CASSSTGTALETQYF. The CDR3 DNA reads TGTGCCAGCAGCTCAACCGGGACAGCTCTCGAGACCCAGTACTTC.

The chain links TRBV6-1 to TRBJ2-1; 7 nucleotides match TRBD2. The ends lost 7 bases at V and 7 bases at J; junction bases unmatched: 13. The CDR3 runs to 15 residues. Germline CDR1 reads MNHNS; CDR2 reads SASEGT. This chain's CDR3 is CASNLASGFGNEQFF. CDR3 nucleotides: TGTGCCAGCAACCTGGCTAGCGGCTTTGGGAATGAGCAGTTCTTC.

The rearrangement joins TRBV4-1 to TRBJ2-2, with 9 positions matching TRBD1. V was pared by 3 bases and J by 6 bases, with 2 bases of the junction left unmatched. The CDR3 consists of 14 residues. CDR1 and CDR2 from the germline V gene are MGHRA and YSYEKL. The CDR3, as DNA: TGCGCCAGCAGCCATGGACAGGGGCCCGGGGAGCTGTTTTTT. Translated: CASSHGQGPGELFF.

This clonotype was counted ten times or more. The chain couples TRBV11-2 to TRBJ1-2; 7 bases align to TRBD1. CDR1 is SGHAT and CDR2 is FQNNGV in the germline V gene. The CDR3 covers 16 residues. Trimming removed 1 base from V and 5 bases from J; junction bases left unmatched: 10. CDR3 sequence (DNA): TGTGCCAGCAGCTTAGGCCCCGGGACAGCTTATTATGGCTACACCTTC. This encodes CASSLGPGTAYYGYTF.

This clonotype was picked up many times. The chain links TRBV5-1 to TRBJ2-2; 7 positions agree with TRBD1. CDR3 length: 14 amino acids. After removal of 3 bases from V and 5 bases from J, the junction contained 4 bases not matched to a gene. Germline V CDR1 and CDR2: SGHRS, YFSETQ. CDR3 in DNA: TGCGCCAGCAGCTCCGGGACAGAGACCGGGGAGCTGTTTTTT. Translating gives CASSSGTETGELFF.